A selection of T cell receptor beta chains follows, all from one sample in a study of T cells in Graves' hyperthyroidism and ophthalmopathy. Using its own MiXCR run on the multiplex PCR reads, TCRdb lists one record per CDR3 protein. The repertoire holds more than 75,000 distinct CDR3 sequences, with roughly half as singletons. Sample: blood. All receptors come from a woman in her forties with Graves' hyperthyroidism. Both conserved end residues are part of each CDR3. The size of a clone is reported for some rows only, either as once, few or many, or as a class for expanded clones.

V	J	size	CDR3
TRBV5-5	TRBJ2-1	few	CASSRIGTSGGNEQFF
TRBV24-1	TRBJ2-2	many	CATSPTRQGTGELFF
TRBV19	TRBJ2-7	many	CASTYTRTSTGEQYF
TRBV10-2	TRBJ1-1	many	CASSESPGQGGVEAFF
TRBV7-2	TRBJ2-7	NA	CASSYNPYPTSGTANYEQYF
TRBV15	TRBJ1-5	NA	CATNRGNNQPQHF
TRBV20-1	TRBJ2-7	NA	CSASLGLAGTYEQYF
TRBV24-1	TRBJ1-2	NA	CATSDMTGDHGYTF
TRBV10-3	TRBJ1-6	NA	CAIRPGQGQSPLHF
TRBV5-1	TRBJ1-2	many	CASSLGTGYGYTF
TRBV25-1	TRBJ2-2	many	CASSGQGGNTGELFF
TRBV20-1	TRBJ1-5	NA	CRGRTGGGQPQHF
TRBV2	TRBJ1-5	many	CASRGANQPQHF
TRBV29-1	TRBJ2-2	NA	CSVRTGGWTGELFF
TRBV29-1	TRBJ2-7	many	CSVTTSYEQYF
TRBV7-3	TRBJ1-6	many	CASSLGGANSPLHF
TRBV6-6	TRBJ1-6	NA	CASTRQDNSPLHF
TRBV20-1	TRBJ1-6	many	CSARDRDTENSPLHF
TRBV6-1	TRBJ1-2	NA	CASRPTGAQSYGYTF
TRBV9	TRBJ2-7	many	CASSVGNQGPQAYEQYF
TRBV7-2	TRBJ2-3	many	CASSRLAGLTDTQYF
TRBV20-1	TRBJ1-2	many	CSARGDRDFGGYTF
TRBV7-9	TRBJ2-1	NA	CASSLEGGYNEQFF
TRBV6-4	TRBJ2-5	many	CASSMSPGAQETQYF
TRBV5-1	TRBJ2-5	many	CATRGGQEQETQYF
TRBV2	TRBJ2-2	NA	CASWGGTSGSWTGELFF
TRBV5-1	TRBJ1-1	NA	CASSPLRGRVWNTEAFF